This T cell receptor (beta chain) was identified during a study of T cell repertoires in cytomegalovirus infection. One entry per CDR3 protein results from TCRdb running MiXCR on the reads. Of 750,000 to 900,000 distinct CDR3 sequences listed, 25% to 35% were seen once; the top ten hold approximately 14%. On this clonotype itself: Its antigen is still unknown.

The sequence was collected from a human donor in good health (CMV status not recorded). Some clones in this sample may be carry-over from other donors' samples. The specimen was cultured CD8+ T cells from PBMCs, collected from culture after CMV antigen stimulation.

The DNA of the CDR3 is TGTGCCAGCAGCTCGCGGCCAGGGGTTACCCCCTTGGAGACCCAGTACTTC. Its protein is CASSSRPGVTPLETQYF. The chain recombines TRBV5-8 with TRBJ2-5; D might be TRBD1 (6 bases). CDR1 is SGHTS, CDR2 YDEGEE, per germline. V dropped 3 bases and J dropped 5 bases, with 23 bases sitting between them. The CDR3 spans 17 residues.